The rows below give T cell receptor beta chains drawn from one sample of a study of T-cell reconstitution after alpha-beta-depleted transplantation in children. From the PCR reads, TCRdb called clonotypes with MiXCR, one entry per CDR3 protein. This sample has around 500,000 distinct CDR3 sequences; roughly an eighth occur once, and the top ten carry 4.5% to 6%. Sequenced material: PBMCs from the stem cell graft donor, taken from the stem cell graft. Source of these receptors: a human donor who donated a stem cell graft to a child with combined immunodeficiency. CDR3s include the opening cysteine and the closing phenylalanine or tryptophan. A D gene is named only where the DNA matches it firmly. Expanded clones get a size class; other rows say once, few or many, or leave the size out.

j_gene,abundance,d_gene,v_gene,CDR3nt,CDR3aa
TRBJ2-7,NA,NA,TRBV6-1,TGTGCCAGCAGTGAACTAATCGGCTCAACGACCTACGAGCAGTACTTC,CASSELIGSTTYEQYF
TRBJ2-5,many,TRBD2,TRBV7-2,TGTGCCAGCAGCTTTGGCGGGGGGGCCGGAGAGACCCAGTACTTC,CASSFGGGAGETQYF
TRBJ1-1,NA,NA,TRBV15,TGTGCCACCAGCAGAGATCTTGGGGGAGGCACTGAAGCTTTCTTT,CATSRDLGGGTEAFF
TRBJ1-2,NA,TRBD1,TRBV12-3/TRBV12-4,TGTGCCAGCAGTTTTCTGACAGGGGGCAGTATTCCCTATGGCTACACCTTC,CASSFLTGGSIPYGYTF
TRBJ2-2,many,NA,TRBV29-1,TGCAGCGTGTACGCGCCCCAGGGAGTCGGGGAGCTGTTTTTT,CSVYAPQGVGELFF
TRBJ2-1,few,NA,TRBV5-8,TGTGCCAGCAGCATCGCCAGCGAGAGCTCCTACAATGAGCAGTTCTTC,CASSIASESSYNEQFF
TRBJ2-1,many,NA,TRBV7-3,TGTGCCAGCAGCTTAGGGCTAGCTAGCAATGAGCAGTTCTTC,CASSLGLASNEQFF
TRBJ2-5,NA,TRBD1,TRBV7-6,TGTGCCAGCAGCACCCCGGGACAGGGAAAGACCCAGTACTTC,CASSTPGQGKTQYF
TRBJ2-5,NA,TRBD1,TRBV7-2,TGTGCCAGCAGCTTTTGGACAGGGTCGGAGACCCAGTACTTC,CASSFWTGSETQYF
TRBJ2-7,few,NA,TRBV11-3,TGTGCCAGCAGCTTAGCACAGGGACCCTACGAGCAGTACTTC,CASSLAQGPYEQYF
TRBJ2-1,many,NA,TRBV12-3/TRBV12-4,TGTGCCAGCAGCCCGTGGGGGGCATCTTACAATGAGCAGTTCTTC,CASSPWGASYNEQFF
TRBJ1-2,few,NA,TRBV9,TGTGCCAGCAGCCCCCGTGCAGACGACAACTATGGCTACACCTTC,CASSPRADDNYGYTF
TRBJ2-2,many,NA,TRBV12-3/TRBV12-4,TGTGCCAGCAGTGGGGACCGGGCGGACACCGGGGAGCTGTTTTTT,CASSGDRADTGELFF
TRBJ2-1,many,NA,TRBV4-3,TGCGCCAGCAGCCAAGGGATTTACGGGAGAGGGAACAATGAGCAGTTCTTC,CASSQGIYGRGNNEQFF
TRBJ2-1,NA,NA,TRBV25-1,TGTGCCAGCAGTGAATCCTCCAGGGGCGATGAGCAGTTCTTC,CASSESSRGDEQFF
TRBJ1-1,few,NA,TRBV30,TGTGCCTGGAATCGGGCTAGTCTTCGGCGGGGGGAAGCTTTCTTT,CAWNRASLRRGEAFF
TRBJ2-3,few,TRBD2,TRBV3-1,TGTGCCAGCAGCCATAGAGCGGGGGGGAGTACAGATACGCAGTATTTT,CASSHRAGGSTDTQYF
TRBJ2-6,few,TRBD1,TRBV12-3/TRBV12-4,TGTGCCAGCAGTCGGACAGGGCCGATCTTGCGGTCTGGGGCCAACGTCCTGACTTTC,CASSRTGPILRSGANVLTF
TRBJ2-7,few,TRBD1,TRBV19,TGTGCCAGTGCCCTGTCGGCAGGGGGCTACGAGCAGTACTTC,CASALSAGGYEQYF
TRBJ1-2,few,NA,TRBV28,TGTGCCAGCAGTTTTACTCCCGATGACGGGGTAGGCTACACCTTC,CASSFTPDDGVGYTF
TRBJ1-4,NA,TRBD1,TRBV10-3,TGTGCCACCCGCGGGACAGCAACTAATGAAAAACTGTTTTTT,CATRGTATNEKLFF
TRBJ2-5,few,NA,TRBV11-2,TGTGCCAGCAGCTTAGTCTTACTGGGGCAGGATGCCGCGGAGACCCAGTACTTC,CASSLVLLGQDAAETQYF
TRBJ1-5,NA,TRBD1,TRBV15,TGTGCCACCAGCAGAGACAGGGGGCGAGAGAGGCCCCAGCATTTT,CATSRDRGRERPQHF
TRBJ1-2,NA,TRBD1,TRBV7-9,TGTGCCAGCAGCTTAAGGGACAGAAGTCCTAACTATGGCTACACCTTC,CASSLRDRSPNYGYTF
TRBJ2-1,few,NA,TRBV15,TGTGCCACCCATAAGGGGGAGGGCTACAATGAGCAGTTCTTC,CATHKGEGYNEQFF
TRBJ2-5,NA,TRBD2,TRBV20-1,TGCAGTGCTAGAGATAGCGGGGAAATTCAAGAGACCCAGTACTTC,CSARDSGEIQETQYF
TRBJ2-1,many,TRBD1,TRBV5-1,TGCGCCAGCAGCTTGGGACAGGGGGGCCACAATGAGCAGTTCTTC,CASSLGQGGHNEQFF